One sample yielded the 11 T cell receptor beta chains listed below, sequenced in a study of shared clonotypes between healthy human individuals. Clones were read by immunoSEQ multiplex PCR, and TCRdb kept only the in-frame ones, dropping some. The data hold 2 million to 2.5 million clones, with more than 90% observed a single time. The sample consisted of naive CD4+ T cells sorted from blood. Noted subset: CD45RA+ positively selected. These receptors came from a young man in good health.

This clone was counted once. This sequence joins TRBV6-6 and TRBJ2-3, with 13 bases aligning to TRBD2. This CDR3 spans 16 amino acids. J was trimmed by 4 bases and V by 7 bases; bases with no gene match: 8. Per germline, CDR1 MNHNY and CDR2 SVGAGI (reference sequence). The DNA for the CDR3 is TGTGCCAGCAAAGACTCGGGACTAGCGGGACCAGATACGCAGTATTTT. It yields the protein CASKDSGLAGPDTQYF.

J is TRBJ2-1 and V is TRBV7-2, with 9 positions matching TRBD2. The J segment lost 7 bases and the V segment lost 3 bases, leaving 19 bases of the junction unmatched. Germline CDR1 is SGHTA and CDR2 is FQGNSA. The CDR3 loop spans 19 amino acids. The CDR3 spells CASSLGRLADIPLLNEQFF. The CDR3 nucleotides read TGTGCCAGCAGCTTGGGTAGACTAGCGGATATACCCCTTTTAAATGAGCAGTTCTTC.

This rearrangement joins TRBV6-5 to TRBJ2-7; D is tentatively TRBD1 or TRBD2 (5 bases each). This CDR3 has 15 amino acids. Germline CDR1 and CDR2: MNHEY and SVGAGI. With 10 bases removed from V and 0 bases from J, the gap between germline ends came to 19 bases. The DNA of the CDR3 is TGTGCCACGGCCGACGGGGCTTTAAGCTCCTACGAGCAGTACTTC. It codes for CATADGALSSYEQYF.

This chain uses TRBV29-1 with TRBJ2-2, with no clear D. Trimming pared 4 bases from V and 4 bases from J, leaving 10 bases between. The CDR3 contains 13 residues. Germline-derived CDR1 and CDR2 are SQVTM and ANQGSEA. In nucleotides, the CDR3 is TGCAGCGTTGCTCCCACTCTCACCGGGGAGCTGTTTTTT. Its protein product is CSVAPTLTGELFF.

The chain uses TRBV9 and TRBJ2-3; TRBD2 matches 10 bases. The CDR3 loop spans 17 amino acids. Germline CDR1 reads SGDLS; CDR2 reads YYNGEE. The V and J ends lost 2 bases and 1 base, in that order; junction bases with no gene match: 7. The DNA for the CDR3 is TGTGCCAGCAGCGTGTCGACGAGCGGGAGGGGCACAGATACGCAGTATTTT. Its translation: CASSVSTSGRGTDTQYF.

This clone has only one observation. The chain combines TRBV4-2 with TRBJ1-4; TRBD1 is a possible D gene (5 bases). V was cut by 3 bases and J by 3 bases, with 17 bases left in between. Germline lookup yields CDR1 LGHNA and CDR2 YNFKEQ. CDR3 size: 17 residues. The CDR3 reads CASSQGDGGSANEKLFF. The CDR3 nucleotides read TGTGCCAGCAGCCAGGGGGACGGAGGGTCAGCTAATGAAAAACTGTTTTTT.

The sample holds one count of this clone. The genes are TRBV6-1 and TRBJ2-7, with D tentatively TRBD1 (5 bases). This CDR3 contains 15 residues. V was pared by 6 bases and J by 1 base, with 16 bases between. Germline-derived CDR1 and CDR2 are MNHNS and SASEGT. Here the CDR3 DNA reads TGTGCCAGCAGCCCAACGAGAAGGGGATCCTACGAGCAGTACTTC. Its protein is CASSPTRRGSYEQYF.

This clone appeared a single time. The chain links TRBV11-3 to TRBJ2-3; D remains unclear. Germline CDR1 SGHNT, CDR2 YENEEA. This CDR3 contains 13 residues. The germline V and J ends were trimmed by 3 bases and 4 bases, with 8 bases remaining between them. The CDR3 here is CASSFTLSDTQYF. The CDR3, as DNA: TGTGCCAGCAGCTTTACCTTATCAGATACGCAGTATTTT.

The chain couples TRBV29-1 to TRBJ1-3; 7 nucleotides line up with TRBD1. CDR1 SQVTM and CDR2 ANQGSEA come from the germline V gene. V lost 7 bases to trimming and J lost 3 bases; unmatched junction nucleotides: 3. The CDR3 is 12 residues long. The CDR3 DNA sequence: TGCAGCGGGCGGGACAGTGGAAACACCATATATTTT. It encodes CSGRDSGNTIYF.

The chain employs TRBV11-2 and TRBJ1-5; D might be TRBD1 (5 bases). Germline values: CDR1 SGHAT, CDR2 FQNNGV. Trimming stripped 0 bases from V and 5 bases from J, with 8 bases between. CDR3 length: 14 amino acids. The CDR3 DNA sequence: TGTGCCAGCAGCTTAGACCAAGGGGATCAGCCCCAGCATTTT. Residues: CASSLDQGDQPQHF.

The genes are TRBV7-9 and TRBJ2-3; D might be TRBD2 (6 bases). The CDR3 runs 16 residues. The germline V gene has CDR1 SEHNR and CDR2 FQNEAQ (reference sequence). V was clipped by 5 bases and J by 8 bases, with 23 bases between them. The CDR3 region is CASSLLTSAGGVTQYF. As DNA, the CDR3 is TGTGCCAGCAGCCTTCTGACTAGTGCCGGAGGAGTTACGCAGTATTTT.